The 24 T cell receptor beta chains below were found in one sample sequenced in a study of shared clonotypes between healthy human individuals. Repertoires were generated with immunoSEQ multiplex PCR, while TCRdb's copy carries only in-frame clones and drops some. Of about 600,000 clones in the sample, more than 95% are singletons; the top ten hold 0.25% to 0.35%. Naive CD8 cells lacked CD45RO and underwent positive selection for CCR7, leaving out terminally differentiated effector memory CD45RA+ cells. Input material: naive CD8+ T cells sorted from blood. These receptors all come from a young man in good health.

This chain's CDR3 is CASSSGSANNEQFF. For the CDR3, the DNA is TGTGCCAGCAGTAGCGGGAGCGCTAACAATGAGCAGTTCTTC. V gene TRBV27 combines with J gene TRBJ2-1; TRBD2 agrees at 8 bases. With 5 bases clipped from V and 5 bases from J, the junction kept 5 bases outside the gene matches. Germline V CDR1 and CDR2: MNHEY, SMNVEV (reference sequence). This CDR3 contains 14 residues.

The chain uses TRBV15 and TRBJ2-7, with D hard to call. Germline lookup yields CDR1 LNHNV and CDR2 YYDKDF (reference sequence). The CDR3 is 12 residues long. Trimming removed 1 base at V and 5 bases at J, with 6 bases between. CDR3 sequence reads: CATSRAEDEQYF. CDR3 coding DNA: TGTGCCACCAGCAGAGCAGAGGACGAGCAGTACTTC.

The gene calls are TRBV6-5 and TRBJ2-4; 13 bases are a match to TRBD2. J was trimmed by 8 bases and V by 0 bases; bases with no gene match: 4. The CDR3 spans 16 residues. Germline values: CDR1 MNHEY, CDR2 SVGAGI. The CDR3 loop is CASSYSGTSGKDIQYF. As DNA, the CDR3 is TGTGCCAGCAGTTACTCCGGGACTAGCGGGAAGGACATTCAGTACTTC.

The J gene is TRBJ1-5, the V gene TRBV5-5; D might be TRBD1 (5 bases). This CDR3 is built from 17 residues. Germline CDR1 and CDR2: SGHKS and YYEKEE (reference sequence). The V end was cut by 0 bases, the J end by 0 bases, with 13 bases between. CDR3 in amino acids: CASSLVYGRDSNQPQHF. The CDR3 DNA is TGTGCCAGCAGCTTGGTTTATGGCAGGGATAGCAATCAGCCCCAGCATTTT.

This chain uses TRBV7-6 with TRBJ2-2, with a weak D call TRBD2 (6 bases). Trimming pared 5 bases from V and 6 bases from J, leaving 19 bases between. In germline, CDR1 is SGHVS, CDR2 FNYEAQ. This CDR3 has 16 residues. Here the CDR3 reads CASSTTSEFLAGELFF. DNA of the CDR3: TGTGCCAGCAGCACGACTAGTGAATTTTTAGCCGGGGAGCTGTTTTTT.

This chain uses TRBV13 with TRBJ2-1, with TRBD2 matching 11 bases. The germline V gene has CDR1 PRHDT and CDR2 FYEKMQ (reference sequence). V lost 0 bases, J lost 6 bases, and 4 bases stayed unmatched. This CDR3 region has 16 residues. CDR3 residues: CASSLGTSGSINEQFF. The CDR3 bases are TGTGCCAGCAGCTTAGGCACTAGCGGGAGTATCAATGAGCAGTTCTTC.

The rearrangement joins TRBV9 to TRBJ2-3; 14 bases agree with TRBD2. After removal of 0 bases from V and 4 bases from J, the junction contained 4 bases not matched to a gene. Germline assignment: CDR1 SGDLS and CDR2 YYNGEE. CDR3 length: 17 residues. In DNA form, the CDR3 reads TGTGCCAGCAGCGTAGTAGGGACTAGCGGGAGTGCAGATACGCAGTATTTT. It specifies CASSVVGTSGSADTQYF.

The chain uses TRBV7-8 and TRBJ2-5, with D possibly TRBD1 on 6 matching bases. Trimming stripped 5 bases from V and 2 bases from J, with 18 bases between. Germline V CDR1 and CDR2: SGHVS, FQNEAQ. This CDR3 region has 16 residues. The CDR3 here is CASSGPPGVLQETQYF. CDR3 sequence (DNA): TGTGCCAGCAGCGGACCCCCAGGGGTCTTACAAGAGACCCAGTACTTC.

V and J are TRBV4-3 and TRBJ2-1, with 9 positions matching TRBD1. V shed 0 bases and J 2 bases; nucleotides not matched to a gene: 5. The CDR3 is made up of 17 amino acids. Germline CDR1 LGHNA, CDR2 YSLEER. The CDR3 DNA sequence: TGCGCCAGCAGCCAAGAGTCAGGACAGGGGCCCTACAATGAGCAGTTCTTC. Its protein product is CASSQESGQGPYNEQFF.

DNA of the CDR3: TGCAGCGTCCGGGACAGGGTCGACACCGGGGAGCTGTTTTTT. It is translated as CSVRDRVDTGELFF. This sequence joins TRBV29-1 and TRBJ2-2; TRBD1 matches 9 bases. This CDR3 has 14 amino acids. Trimming at V came to 6 bases and at J to 3 bases, leaving 5 bases not matched to a gene. In germline, CDR1 is SQVTM, CDR2 ANQGSEA.

The rearrangement joins TRBV27 to TRBJ1-2; D may be TRBD1 (5 bases). Between the trimmed V and J ends, which lost 5 bases and 4 bases, there was a span of 14 bases. The length of the CDR3 is 14 residues. Germline-derived CDR1 and CDR2 are MNHEY and SMNVEV (reference sequence). CDR3 residues: CASSPGGWGYGYTF. Here the CDR3 DNA reads TGTGCCAGCAGTCCCGGGGGGTGGGGCTATGGCTACACCTTC.

The gene calls are TRBV29-1 and TRBJ2-3; D is unresolved. Germline V gene sequence: CDR1 SQVTM, CDR2 ANQGSEA. The CDR3 sequence is 13 residues long. V shed 7 bases and J shed 4 bases, with 15 bases lying between them. CDR3 DNA sequence: TGCAGCGCCCCCCGGGCAAGGGCAGATACGCAGTATTTT. Its translation is CSAPRARADTQYF.

The CDR3 here is CASSLTELSITDTQYF. The CDR3 coding sequence is TGCGCCAGCAGCTTGACAGAACTCTCAATCACAGATACGCAGTATTTT. The rearrangement joins TRBV5-1 to TRBJ2-3; D is undetermined. The germline CDR1 and CDR2 sequences are SGHRS and YFSETQ. V shed 1 base and J shed 2 bases, with 14 bases lying between them. This CDR3 is 16 amino acids long.

The CDR3 loop reads CASKETSGTSSYSYEQYF. CDR3 DNA: TGCGCCAGCAAAGAGACTAGCGGGACTTCGTCCTACTCCTACGAGCAGTACTTC. The chain has TRBV5-1 and TRBJ2-7; 11 nucleotides line up with TRBD2. V lost 6 bases and J lost 0; bases outside the gene matches: 14. There are 18 residues in the CDR3. Germline V CDR1 and CDR2: SGHRS, YFSETQ.

The genes are TRBV5-4 and TRBJ2-1, with D maybe TRBD2 (5 bases). This CDR3 region has 11 residues. V was pared by 0 bases and J by 14 bases, with 9 bases between. Germline CDR1 and CDR2: SGHNT and YYREEE (reference sequence). The CDR3 spells CASSLGQREFF. The CDR3 region has the DNA TGTGCCAGCAGCTTGGGGCAGAGGGAGTTCTTC.

The chain links TRBV11-2 to TRBJ2-7, with D tentatively TRBD1 (6 bases). Germline loops: CDR1 SGHAT, CDR2 FQNNGV. With 6 bases removed from V and 6 bases from J, the gap between germline ends came to 21 bases. CDR3 length: 15 amino acids. The chain's CDR3 is CASSSSTGKAFEQYF. As DNA, the CDR3 is TGTGCCAGCAGTTCTAGTACAGGGAAGGCTTTCGAGCAGTACTTC. The full variable domain, with the rest looked up from reference TRBV11-2 and TRBJ2-7, is EAGVAQSPRYKIIEKRQSVAFWCNPISGHATLYWYQQILGQGPKLLIQFQNNGVVDDSQLPKDRFSAERLKGVDSTLKIQPAKLEDSAVYLCASSSSTGKAFEQYFGPGTRLTVT.

The genes are TRBV6-5 and TRBJ2-6, with D possibly being TRBD1 (5 bases). V was trimmed by 6 bases and J by 2 bases, leaving 8 bases between them. This CDR3 has 14 amino acids. Germline lookup yields CDR1 MNHEY and CDR2 SVGAGI. CDR3 residues: CASSPDTGANVLTF. The CDR3, as DNA: TGTGCCAGCAGCCCGGACACTGGGGCCAACGTCCTGACTTTC.

The chain joins TRBV7-9 to TRBJ1-2, with D unclear. The CDR3 runs 12 residues. V lost 5 bases and J 4 bases, leaving 8 bases between the germline ends. Germline V gene lookup returns CDR1 SEHNR and CDR2 FQNEAQ (reference sequence). CDR3 DNA sequence: TGTGCCAGCAGCGCTTCCCTCTATGGCTACACCTTC. This encodes CASSASLYGYTF. The full variable domain, in which reference TRBV7-9 and TRBJ1-2 provide the parts outside the CDR3, is DTGVSQNPRHKITKRGQNVTFRCDPISEHNRLYWYRQTLGQGPEFLTYFQNEAQLEKSRLLSDRFSAERPKGSFSTLEIQRTEQGDSAMYLCASSASLYGYTFGSGTRLTVV.

V is TRBV7-9 and J is TRBJ2-7; no firm D call. This CDR3 region has 13 residues. Germline loops: CDR1 SEHNR, CDR2 FQNEAQ (reference sequence). Trimming stripped 5 bases from V and 6 bases from J, with 14 bases between. The CDR3 nucleotides read TGTGCCAGCAGCCCGATTCTTCCGGGCGAGCAGTACTTC. Translation gives CASSPILPGEQYF.

The chain uses TRBV6-1 and TRBJ2-7; D may be TRBD2 (7 bases). V shed 0 bases and J shed 4 bases, with 13 bases lying between them. Germline V CDR1 and CDR2: MNHNS, SASEGT. The CDR3 extends over 15 amino acids. The CDR3 spells CASSEAGGAVYEQYF. The CDR3 region has the DNA TGTGCCAGCAGTGAAGCTGGGGGGGCCGTGTACGAGCAGTACTTC.

The chain has TRBV28 and TRBJ2-7; 7 bases fit TRBD1. The CDR3 runs to 14 residues. Germline V CDR1 and CDR2: MDHEN, SYDVKM. J was trimmed by 5 bases and V by 6 bases; bases with no gene match: 10. CDR3: CASSWDRLSDEQYF. The CDR3 DNA reads TGTGCCAGCAGCTGGGACAGATTATCCGACGAGCAGTACTTC. The variable domain in full, completed from reference TRBV28 and TRBJ2-7, reads DVKVTQSSRYLVKRTGEKVFLECVQDMDHENMFWYRQDPGLGLRLIYFSYDVKMKEKGDIPEGYSVSREKKERFSLILESASTNQTSMYLCASSWDRLSDEQYFGPGTRLTVT.

V and J are TRBV7-8 and TRBJ1-2, with D perhaps TRBD1 (5 bases). Trimming removed 1 base from V and 3 bases from J, with 6 bases in between. CDR1 and CDR2 (germline): SGHVS, FQNEAQ. The CDR3 spans 13 residues. The CDR3 loop is CASSLGGDYGYTF. CDR3 DNA: TGTGCCAGCAGCTTAGGGGGGGACTATGGCTACACCTTC.

The chain couples TRBV6-1 to TRBJ1-2, with D perhaps TRBD1 (5 bases). Looked up from germline, CDR1 is MNHNS and CDR2 is SASEGT. V was pared by 11 bases and J by 7 bases, with 20 bases between. The CDR3 runs to 13 residues. The CDR3 region is CAARDWESGGYTF. The CDR3 nucleotides read TGTGCCGCCCGGGACTGGGAATCTGGTGGCTACACCTTC.

This chain joins TRBV7-6 and TRBJ2-5; D is possibly TRBD2 (6 bases). Germline V gene data show CDR1 as SGHVS and CDR2 as FNYEAQ. The CDR3 totals 17 residues. Trimming took 1 base from V and 1 from J, leaving 16 bases between them. CDR3 bases: TGTGCCAGCAGCTTAGGGGACTCAAGACAGTCCCAAGAGACCCAGTACTTC. Amino acids: CASSLGDSRQSQETQYF.